This T cell receptor beta chain was captured by sequencing in a study of T cell repertoires in cytomegalovirus infection. Study-level background: Recently described HLA-C-restricted plus well-studied HLA-B-restricted CMV epitopes were used. Carrying CMV and the relevant HLA type showed in public TCR beta signatures.

This clonotype was counted only a few times. Its antigen is not known. TCRdb independently ran MiXCR on the reads; one entry per CDR3 protein. The sample consists of about 130,000 distinct CDR3 sequences, 30% to 40% of them appearing once. This CDR3 contains 15 residues. The J segment lost 2 bases and the V segment lost 2 bases, leaving 7 bases of the junction unmatched. CDR1 is SGDLS, CDR2 YYNGEE, per germline. Study-level findings and limits: CMV-specific TCR beta clonotypes restricted by HLA-C dominated the ex vivo response. People with CMV and the relevant HLA were identified by cumulative public TCR beta family frequency.

The chain has TRBV9 and TRBJ2-7; 7 bases align to TRBD1. The specimen was CD8+ T cells from cultured PBMCs, collected from culture after CMV antigen stimulation. The TCR comes from a human donor in good health (CMV status not recorded). Some clones in this sample may be carry-over from other donors' samples. The DNA for the CDR3 is TGTGCCAGCAGCGTCTCAGCCGGGACAGCCTACGAGCAGTACTTC. This gives the protein CASSVSAGTAYEQYF.